Listed here are 21 T cell receptor beta chains from one sample, sequenced in a study of early T cells in non-severe SARS-CoV-2 infection. MiXCR, applied by TCRdb to the 5' RACE reads, yields one record per CDR3 protein. Counted here are 79,000 or so distinct CDR3 sequences, around 13% occurring once; the ten biggest clones make up approximately 1.1%. Sequenced input: whole blood. These receptors all come from an adult who was a healthcare worker with PCR-confirmed SARS-CoV-2 infection or an uninfected control (not recorded which).

There are many counts of this clonotype. This chain uses TRBV29-1 with TRBJ2-6; TRBD1 might be the D (6 bases). The CDR3 has 14 amino acids. Trimming shortened V by 5 bases and J by 4 bases, and 12 bases separated the two germline ends. Germline CDR1 reads SQVTM; CDR2 reads ANQGSEA. This CDR3 reads CSVLGARGANVLTF. CDR3 bases: TGCAGCGTTCTGGGGGCTCGAGGGGCCAACGTCCTGACTTTC.

This clonotype occurred a few times. CDR3 bases: TGCGCCAGCAGCTTGGGACAGGGGGCGAAAGCACAAGAGACCCAGTACTTC. It specifies CASSLGQGAKAQETQYF. J is TRBJ2-5 and V is TRBV5-1; 10 nucleotides align to TRBD1. V shed 0 bases and J 2 bases; nucleotides not matched to a gene: 7. CDR3 length: 17 amino acids. CDR1 is SGHRS and CDR2 is YFSETQ in the germline V gene.

This clonotype occurred many times. V usage is TRBV20-1 and J usage is TRBJ2-1; perhaps D is TRBD1 or TRBD2 (5 bases each). The CDR3 loop spans 14 amino acids. Trimming took off 5 bases at V and 5 bases at J, with 16 bases between the two ends. Germline-derived CDR1 and CDR2 are DFQATT and SNEGSKA (reference sequence). In nucleotides, the CDR3 is TGCAGTGCTGCCCGGGGCGTGGAGAACAATGAGCAGTTCTTC. Protein sequence: CSAARGVENNEQFF.

V gene TRBV20-1 combines with J gene TRBJ2-7; TRBD1 is a possible D gene (5 bases). The germline gives CDR1 DFQATT, CDR2 SNEGSKA (reference sequence). The length of the CDR3 is 15 residues. The germline V and J ends were trimmed by 2 bases and 0 bases, with 14 bases remaining between them. The CDR3 reads CSARFAQGSSYEQYF. CDR3 coding DNA: TGCAGTGCTAGATTTGCTCAGGGAAGCTCCTACGAGCAGTACTTC.

Of note for this clonotype: At one end, the junction sequence differs from germline, possibly due to a read error. V and J are TRBV6-5 and TRBJ2-5; 9 positions match TRBD1. Germline lookup yields CDR1 MNHEY and CDR2 SVGAGI. The CDR3 is 12 amino acids. The CDR3 spells CASGDREDTQYF. The CDR3, as DNA: TGTGCCAGCGGGGACAGGGAAGATACCCAGTACTTC.

This clonotype was observed many times. The chain links TRBV20-1 to TRBJ2-3; D gene unclear. CDR1 is DFQATT, CDR2 SNEGSKA, per germline (reference sequence). Trimming removed 3 bases from V and 1 base from J, with 14 bases in between. The CDR3 has 15 amino acids. The CDR3 DNA sequence: TGCAGTGCTAGCCAGGCCCCATCTGGCACAGATACGCAGTATTTT. Residues: CSASQAPSGTDTQYF.

The sample holds a few counts of this clonotype. The J gene is TRBJ2-3, the V gene TRBV7-2; D remains ambiguous. Germline V CDR1 and CDR2: SGHTA, FQGNSA. The CDR3 consists of 13 residues. V lost 8 bases, J lost 7 bases, and 16 bases lay in between. The CDR3 nucleotides are TGTGCCAGCGGGGTACAGTCCCATAATACGCAGTATTTT. Protein: CASGVQSHNTQYF.

As concerns this clonotype: A clone one base away is much larger, so this may be a read error. The gene calls are TRBV6-1 and TRBJ1-1; a possible D gene is TRBD1 (5 bases). Per the germline V gene, CDR1 is MNHNS and CDR2 is SASEGT. Trimming took 2 bases from V and 4 from J, leaving 23 bases between them. This CDR3 region has 18 residues. CDR3 coding DNA: TGTGCCAGCAGTGAATTGGGACCCTACGTCCGAAGGGGCACTGAAGCTTTCTTT. Translating gives CASSELGPYVRRGTEAFF.

This clonotype was detected a few times. The chain carries TRBV19 and TRBJ2-3, with D maybe TRBD1 (5 bases). Trimming stripped 7 bases from V and 4 bases from J, with 12 bases between. Germline V lookup: CDR1 LNHDA, CDR2 SQIVND (reference sequence). CDR3 length equals 13 residues. The CDR3 DNA is TGTGCCAGTACGGCGTCCAGGGCAGATACGCAGTATTTT. This sequence encodes CASTASRADTQYF.

This clonotype has a handful of counts. The CDR3 sequence is CSAIAREGGHSYNEQFF. The CDR3 DNA is TGCAGTGCTATCGCCAGGGAAGGGGGCCACTCCTACAATGAGCAGTTCTTC. V gene TRBV20-1 combines with J gene TRBJ2-1; 7 nucleotides agree with TRBD1. In germline, CDR1 is DFQATT, CDR2 SNEGSKA (reference sequence). The CDR3 runs to 17 residues. The junction had 12 bases not matched to a gene; V was cut back by 4 bases and J by 0 bases.

This chain connects TRBV9 to TRBJ2-4; D is perhaps TRBD1 (5 bases). This CDR3 is 13 amino acids long. V was clipped by 2 bases and J by 9 bases, with 12 bases between them. The germline V gene has CDR1 SGDLS and CDR2 YYNGEE. Here the CDR3 DNA reads TGTGCCAGCAGCGTCCAGGGTGCCAGCATTCAGTACTTC. This codes for CASSVQGASIQYF.

This clonotype was seen a handful of times. Germline is not matched at one junction end, which may reflect a read error. V gene TRBV7-7 combines with J gene TRBJ2-5, with D possibly matching TRBD1 (6 bases). Looked up from germline, CDR1 is SSHAT and CDR2 is FNYEAQ (reference sequence). CDR3 length: 14 amino acids. CDR3 coding DNA: TGTGCTAGCAGCTTAGGGGGACGCACAGAGACCCAGTACTTC. Amino acid sequence: CASSLGGRTETQYF.

This clonotype was seen a handful of times. The rearrangement joins TRBV3-1 to TRBJ2-4; 7 bases line up with TRBD1. CDR1 and CDR2 (germline): LGHDT, YNNKEL (reference sequence). The length of the CDR3 is 15 residues. With 1 base clipped from V and 0 bases from J, the junction kept 0 bases outside the gene matches. The CDR3 sequence: CASSQGDRAKNIQYF. The CDR3 region has the DNA TGTGCCAGCAGCCAAGGGGACAGAGCCAAAAACATTCAGTACTTC.

V usage is TRBV6-2 or TRBV6-3 and J usage is TRBJ2-3; 13 bases are shared with TRBD2. With V trimmed by 6 bases and J by 2 bases, 8 bases remained unmatched. CDR1 is MNHEY, CDR2 SVGEGT, per germline. The length of the CDR3 is 17 residues. The CDR3 DNA is TGTGCCAGCAGATTACCGGGACTAGCGGGATTCACAGATACGCAGTATTTT. Encoded protein: CASRLPGLAGFTDTQYF.

This clonotype has just a few counts. The chain carries TRBV27 and TRBJ1-2; D is perhaps TRBD1 (5 bases). Germline lookup yields CDR1 MNHEY and CDR2 SMNVEV (reference sequence). Trimming stripped 10 bases from V and 5 bases from J, with 11 bases between. The CDR3 is 11 amino acids. CDR3 sequence (DNA): TGTGCCACCGGGGGAGTTTATGGCTACACCTTC. This sequence encodes CATGGVYGYTF.

The chain combines TRBV2 with TRBJ2-7, with D unclear. The V end was cut by 6 bases, the J end by 5 bases, with 17 bases between. This CDR3 is built from 14 residues. Per the germline V gene, CDR1 is SNHLY and CDR2 is FYNNEI. The CDR3 region has the DNA TGTGCCAGCAGGACGTGGAGTACCTGGGACGAGCAGTACTTC. Translated, it gives CASRTWSTWDEQYF.

By sample fraction, this clonotype is medium-sized. The chain uses TRBV28 and TRBJ2-1, with 8 bases that match TRBD2. CDR1 is MDHEN and CDR2 is SYDVKM in the germline V gene. The CDR3 is 14 amino acids. The J segment lost 8 bases and the V segment lost 7 bases, leaving 10 bases of the junction unmatched. CDR3 sequence: CASTRGGTVDEQFF. The CDR3 bases are TGTGCCAGCACCCGGGGGGGGACGGTGGATGAGCAGTTCTTC.

The sample holds one count of this clonotype. The chain uses TRBV20-1 and TRBJ2-7, with D possibly being TRBD1 (5 bases). This CDR3 has 16 residues. V lost 0 bases, J lost 0 bases, and 15 bases lay in between. Germline V gives CDR1 DFQATT, CDR2 SNEGSKA (reference sequence). CDR3 nucleotides: TGCAGTGCTAGAGATAGGCAGGGCCCCTTCTCCTACGAGCAGTACTTC. Translating it yields CSARDRQGPFSYEQYF.

The chain employs TRBV28 and TRBJ2-1; TRBD1 or TRBD2 may be the D gene (5 bases each). The CDR3 is made up of 13 amino acids. The germline CDR1 and CDR2 sequences are MDHEN and SYDVKM. V was trimmed by 10 bases and J by 1 base, leaving 11 bases between them. DNA for the CDR3: TGTGCCACTGAGGGGTCGTCCTACAATGAGCAGTTCTTC. This encodes CATEGSSYNEQFF. The whole variable domain, filled in from reference TRBV28 and TRBJ2-1, reads DVKVTQSSRYLVKRTGEKVFLECVQDMDHENMFWYRQDPGLGLRLIYFSYDVKMKEKGDIPEGYSVSREKKERFSLILESASTNQTSMYLCATEGSSYNEQFFGPGTRLTVL.

CDR3 loop: CASSLLRTQNTGELFF. CDR3 in DNA: TGCGCCAGCAGCTTGCTCCGGACACAGAACACCGGGGAGCTGTTTTTT. The V gene is TRBV5-1, the J gene TRBJ2-2; perhaps TRBD1 as D (5 bases). V was cut by 1 base and J by 1 base, with 11 bases left in between. The CDR3 length is 16 residues. The germline gives CDR1 SGHRS, CDR2 YFSETQ.

The rearrangement links TRBV12-3 or TRBV12-4 to TRBJ2-5, with 11 nucleotides matching TRBD2. There are 15 residues in the CDR3. With 5 bases clipped from V and 2 bases from J, the junction kept 4 bases outside the gene matches. The CDR3 coding sequence is TGTGCCAGCAGTCCGGGACTAGCGGCGCAAGAGACCCAGTACTTC. Protein: CASSPGLAAQETQYF.